The clone carrying this TCR beta chain was seen at least ten times. Its antigen is unidentified. TCRdb independently ran MiXCR on the 5' RACE reads; one entry per CDR3 protein. This sample yields approximately 240,000 distinct CDR3 sequences, of which about 10% are seen a single time; roughly 2.5% belongs to the top ten. V lost 8 bases and J lost 2, with 10 bases in between. The CDR3 is 12 amino acids. The source of the sample is a study of CD8 T cells in ankylosing spondylitis. Study-wide findings and caveats: Reactive arthritis synovial fluid and blood previously showed some of these motif variants.

The chain combines TRBV12-3 or TRBV12-4 with TRBJ2-7; unclear D gene. Sequenced input: blood, either unsorted or a sorted T cell fraction (not recorded which). This receptor was identified in a male donor with ankylosing spondylitis or in good health (not recorded which). DNA of the CDR3: TGTGCCAGCCAAGGGCTCACCTACGAGCAGTACTTC. It encodes CASQGLTYEQYF.